The table lists the clone carrying this T cell receptor (beta chain) with many counts. The antigen is unknown. The data are from a study of CD8 T cells in ankylosing spondylitis. Overall study findings and caveats: The authors reported significant enrichment of disease-linked clones in matched ankylosing spondylitis synovial fluid. There was a TCR beta motif, made of several highly homologous variants, that appeared characteristic of ankylosing spondylitis blood.

Quantitative 5'-RACE was performed with molecular barcodes, and it yielded the TCR beta libraries. TCRdb re-called the 5' RACE reads with MiXCR, one entry per CDR3 protein. The sample lists a few hundred thousand distinct CDR3 sequences; about 11% were seen once. The TCR comes from a male donor with ankylosing spondylitis or in good health (not recorded which). Sequencing used blood, either unsorted or a sorted T cell fraction (not recorded which).

CDR3 in amino acids: CSARDGLRSYEQYF. The CDR3 DNA reads TGCAGTGCTAGAGATGGCCTCCGGTCCTACGAGCAGTACTTC. The genes are TRBV20-1 and TRBJ2-7; D gene uncertain. The germline CDR1 and CDR2 sequences are DFQATT and SNEGSKA (reference sequence). This CDR3 is built from 14 residues. V gave up 0 bases and J gave up 1 base, with 10 bases separating them.